The present T cell receptor (beta chain) was sequenced within a study of cytomegalovirus exposure and HLA in healthy donors. Turning to the study itself: It was reported in a later analysis that the approximately 110 validation repertoires used the same platform as the approximately 690 first-cohort repertoires.

The repertoire was sequenced with immunoSEQ multiplex PCR; TCRdb's copy has only in-frame clones and lacks some. The sample has over 110,000 clones, around 84% seen once; the top ten hold approximately 10%. General study findings and limits: The majority of TCR sequences were rare, yet some public TCRs appeared in many donors. Cytomegalovirus status, reportedly, was diagnosed with high specificity and sensitivity by the classifier. Investigators reported 150 to 200 TCR beta chains as tied to cytomegalovirus.

The germline CDR1 and CDR2 sequences are SNHLY and FYNNEI. Trimming took off 8 bases at V and 15 bases at J, with 17 bases between the two ends. The CDR3 sequence is 11 residues long. Notes on this clone: Its antigen is currently unknown.

This clonotype was obtained from a man between 18 and 29 years old in good health and CMV-seropositive. The chain couples TRBV2 to TRBJ2-4; no reliable D call. Sequencing input: PBMCs. This CDR3 is CASAAAVLLYF. CDR3 nucleotides: TGTGCCAGCGCGGCGGCCGTCCTACTGTACTTC.